Sequencing of this T cell receptor beta chain was carried out in a study of cytomegalovirus exposure and HLA in healthy donors. In its sample, this clone was seen once. Donors were drawn from the approximately 110-subject validation cohort, separate from the roughly 700-subject first cohort. Germline CDR1 MNHEY, CDR2 SVGAGI. Trimming took 0 bases from V and 3 from J, leaving 9 bases between them. This CDR3 spans 14 amino acids. Produced via immunoSEQ multiplex PCR; TCRdb's table is partial and in-frame only. The data hold fewer than 250,000 clones, with 75% to 90% observed a single time. This sequence was found in a woman between 25 and 40 years old in good health and CMV-seropositive. Sequencing was carried out using PBMCs. V gene TRBV6-5 combines with J gene TRBJ2-7; D is unresolved. The CDR3 region has the DNA TGTGCCAGCAGTTACTCCGCAGTTAACTACGAGCAGTACTTC. It codes for CASSYSAVNYEQYF.